This section outlines one T cell receptor (beta chain) sequence together with its context. This record belongs to a study of T cells after somatic rescue of genetic block. V was clipped by 0 bases and J by 5 bases; unmatched bases: 6. CDR1 is SGHRS and CDR2 is YFSETQ in the germline V gene. The CDR3 length is 16 residues. TCRdb keeps only in-frame clones here, not all; method: immunoSEQ multiplex PCR. The data hold roughly 120,000 clones, with 90% to 95% observed a single time. This rearrangement joins TRBV5-1 to TRBJ1-4; 8 positions agree with TRBD1. The receptor's source is a woman younger than 30. Specimen: peripheral blood mononuclear cells (PBMCs). CDR3 nucleotides: TGCGCCAGCAGCTTGGGGTGGACAGGGCAAAATGAAAAACTGTTTTTT. Its protein product is CASSLGWTGQNEKLFF.